A single T cell receptor (beta chain) is shown here with its context. The CDR3 has 15 residues. The germline CDR1 and CDR2 sequences are MGHRA and YSYEKL. Trimming removed 6 bases from V and 7 bases from J, with 21 bases in between. The sample originates from a study of technical replicates of blood from a handful of donors. Here immunoSEQ multiplex PCR was the method, and the copy in TCRdb shows in-frame clones only, minus some. The table lists about 70,000 clones, approximately 86% of them singletons, with roughly 5% in the top ten. The chain employs TRBV4-1 and TRBJ2-5; weak D call: TRBD2 (5 bases). The TCR was taken from a human donor in good health. Some clones in this sample may be carry-over from other donors' samples. The sample consisted of PBMCs. This CDR3 is CASRDGDERRGTQYF. CDR3 nucleotides: TGCGCCAGCAGAGATGGAGACGAACGACGGGGGACCCAGTACTTC.